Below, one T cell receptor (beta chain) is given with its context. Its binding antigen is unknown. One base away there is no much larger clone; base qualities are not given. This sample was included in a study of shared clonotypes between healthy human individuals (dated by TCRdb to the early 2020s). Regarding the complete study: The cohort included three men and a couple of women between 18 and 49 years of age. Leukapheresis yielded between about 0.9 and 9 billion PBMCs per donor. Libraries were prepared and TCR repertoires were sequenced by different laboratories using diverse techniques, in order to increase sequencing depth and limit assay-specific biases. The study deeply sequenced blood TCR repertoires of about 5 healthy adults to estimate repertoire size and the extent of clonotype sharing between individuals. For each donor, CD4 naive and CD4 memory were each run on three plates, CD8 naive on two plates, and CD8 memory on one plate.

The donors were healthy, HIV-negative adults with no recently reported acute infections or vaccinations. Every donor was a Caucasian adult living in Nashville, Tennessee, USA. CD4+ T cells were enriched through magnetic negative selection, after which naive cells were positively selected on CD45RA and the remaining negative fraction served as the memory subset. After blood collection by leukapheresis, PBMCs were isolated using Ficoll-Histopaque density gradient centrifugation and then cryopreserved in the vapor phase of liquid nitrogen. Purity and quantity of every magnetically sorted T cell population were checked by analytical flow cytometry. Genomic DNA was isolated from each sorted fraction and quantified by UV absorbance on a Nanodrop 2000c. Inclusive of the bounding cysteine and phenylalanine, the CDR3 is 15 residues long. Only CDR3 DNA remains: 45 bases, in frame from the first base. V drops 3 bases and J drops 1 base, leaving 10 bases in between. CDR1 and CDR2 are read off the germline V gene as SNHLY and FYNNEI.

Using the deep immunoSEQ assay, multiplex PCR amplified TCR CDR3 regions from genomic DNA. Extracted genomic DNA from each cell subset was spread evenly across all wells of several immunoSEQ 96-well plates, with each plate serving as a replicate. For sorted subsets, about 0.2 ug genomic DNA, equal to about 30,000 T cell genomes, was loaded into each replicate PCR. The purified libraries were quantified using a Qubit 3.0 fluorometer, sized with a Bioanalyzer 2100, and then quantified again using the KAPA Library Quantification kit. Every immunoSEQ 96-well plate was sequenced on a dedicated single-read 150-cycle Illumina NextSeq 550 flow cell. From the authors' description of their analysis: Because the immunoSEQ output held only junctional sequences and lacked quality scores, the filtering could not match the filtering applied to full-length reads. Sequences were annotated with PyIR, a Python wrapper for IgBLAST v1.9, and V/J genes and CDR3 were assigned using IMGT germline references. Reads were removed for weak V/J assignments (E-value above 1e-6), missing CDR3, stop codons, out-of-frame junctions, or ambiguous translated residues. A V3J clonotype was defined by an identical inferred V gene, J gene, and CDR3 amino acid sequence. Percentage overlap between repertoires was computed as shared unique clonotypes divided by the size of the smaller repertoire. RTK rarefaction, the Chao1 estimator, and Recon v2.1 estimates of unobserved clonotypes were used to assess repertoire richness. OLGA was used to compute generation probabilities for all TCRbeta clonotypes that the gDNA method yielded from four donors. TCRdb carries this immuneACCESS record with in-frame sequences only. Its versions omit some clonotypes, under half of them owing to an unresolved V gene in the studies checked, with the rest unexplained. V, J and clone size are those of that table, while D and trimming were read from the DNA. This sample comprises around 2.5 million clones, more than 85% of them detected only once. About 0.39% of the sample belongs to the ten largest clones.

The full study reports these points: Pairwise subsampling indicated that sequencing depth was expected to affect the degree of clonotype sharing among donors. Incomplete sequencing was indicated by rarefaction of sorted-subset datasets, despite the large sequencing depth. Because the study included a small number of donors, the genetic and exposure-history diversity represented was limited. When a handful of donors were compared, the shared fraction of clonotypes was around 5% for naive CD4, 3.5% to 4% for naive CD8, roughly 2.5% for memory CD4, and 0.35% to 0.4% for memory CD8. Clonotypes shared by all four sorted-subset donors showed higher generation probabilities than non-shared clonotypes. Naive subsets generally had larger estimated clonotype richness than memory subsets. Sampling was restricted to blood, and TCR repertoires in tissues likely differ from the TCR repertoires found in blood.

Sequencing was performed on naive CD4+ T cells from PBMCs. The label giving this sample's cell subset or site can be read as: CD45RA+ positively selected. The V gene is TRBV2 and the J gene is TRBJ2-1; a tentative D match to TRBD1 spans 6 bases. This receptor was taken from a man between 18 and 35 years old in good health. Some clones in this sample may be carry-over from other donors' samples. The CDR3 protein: CASSERQVSYNEQFF. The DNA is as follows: TGTGCCAGCAGTGAGAGACAGGTTTCCTACAATGAGCAGTTCTTC.